Listed here are 20 T cell receptor beta chains from one sample, sequenced in a study of blood T cell repertoires in COVID-19. Using immunoSEQ multiplex PCR, the repertoire was profiled, and TCRdb retains in-frame clones only, with some absent. The table has some 270,000 clones, around nine tenths seen once. Sample: peripheral blood. These receptors originate from a man in his forties or fifties with active or convalescent COVID-19.

The chain is built from TRBV14 and TRBJ2-2; a possible D gene is TRBD2 (7 bases). Germline CDR1 and CDR2: SGHDN and FVKESK. CDR3 length equals 13 residues. V was trimmed by 8 bases and J by 5 bases, leaving 12 bases between them. The CDR3 spells CASQRGGTGELFF. CDR3 DNA sequence: TGTGCCAGCCAGAGGGGGGGTACCGGGGAGCTGTTTTTT.

The CDR3 sequence is CASSLAQGTSGNTIYF. CDR3 bases: TGTGCCAGCAGCTTAGCGCAGGGGACCTCTGGAAACACCATATATTTT. The V and J genes are TRBV7-8 and TRBJ1-3, with D perhaps TRBD1 (6 bases). V dropped 0 bases and J dropped 0 bases, with 9 bases sitting between them. CDR3 size: 16 residues. Germline assignment: CDR1 SGHVS and CDR2 FQNEAQ. Filled out from reference TRBV7-8 and TRBJ1-3, the complete variable domain reads GAGVSQSPRYKVAKRGQDVALRCDPISGHVSLFWYQQALGQGPEFLTYFQNEAQLDKSGLPSDRFFAERPEGSVSTLKIQRTQQEDSAVYLCASSLAQGTSGNTIYFGEGSWLTVV.

This clone was detected only a few times. This rearrangement joins TRBV28 to TRBJ1-2; maybe TRBD1 (5 bases). This CDR3 has 11 residues. Germline V gives CDR1 MDHEN, CDR2 SYDVKM. V lost 5 bases to trimming and J lost 7 bases, with 8 bases between them. CDR3 region: CASSLQGGYTF. The CDR3 nucleotides read TGTGCCAGCAGTCTCCAGGGTGGCTACACCTTC.

This chain uses TRBV6-5 with TRBJ2-1; a possible D gene is TRBD1 (5 bases). V shed 2 bases and J shed 0 bases, with 11 bases lying between them. Looked up from germline, CDR1 is MNHEY and CDR2 is SVGAGI. The CDR3 extends over 16 amino acids. The CDR3 DNA sequence: TGTGCCAGCAGTTACAACAGGCCGAGCTCCTACAATGAGCAGTTCTTC. It yields the protein CASSYNRPSSYNEQFF.

The chain links TRBV6-5 to TRBJ2-7; the D is unclear. The V gene lost 8 bases and the J gene lost 4 bases, with 6 bases spanning the gap. From germline, CDR1 is MNHEY and CDR2 SVGAGI. This CDR3 is built from 10 residues. The CDR3 is CASSVYEQYF. CDR3 in DNA: TGTGCCAGCTCAGTTTACGAGCAGTACTTC.

This chain's CDR3 is CASKWGTGSYEQYF. The CDR3 nucleotides read TGTGCCAGTAAATGGGGGACAGGCTCCTACGAGCAGTACTTC. The rearrangement links TRBV19 to TRBJ2-7; 8 bases match TRBD1. V lost 7 bases to trimming and J lost 0 bases; unmatched junction nucleotides: 5. The CDR3 loop spans 14 amino acids. Per the germline V gene, CDR1 is LNHDA and CDR2 is SQIVND (reference sequence).

The genes are TRBV5-1 and TRBJ2-1; 7 bases are shared with TRBD1. CDR1 is SGHRS and CDR2 is YFSETQ in the germline V gene. Germline trimming cut 3 bases from V and 9 bases from J; bases unmatched to any gene: 12. This CDR3 contains 15 residues. CDR3 amino acids: CASSSGGTEGSEQFF. As DNA, the CDR3 is TGCGCCAGCAGCTCAGGGGGAACAGAGGGTAGTGAGCAGTTCTTC.

The count of this clone is one. The rearrangement joins TRBV19 to TRBJ1-2; no clear D gene. CDR1 is LNHDA, CDR2 SQIVND, per germline (reference sequence). This CDR3 has 12 amino acids. The germline V and J ends were trimmed by 3 bases and 9 bases, with 11 bases remaining between them. CDR3 amino acids: CASSMGQMSYTF. In DNA, the CDR3 is TGTGCCAGTAGTATGGGCCAGATGAGCTACACCTTC. Using reference TRBV19 and TRBJ1-2 for the parts outside the CDR3, the full variable domain is DGGITQSPKYLFRKEGQNVTLSCEQNLNHDAMYWYRQDPGQGLRLIYYSQIVNDFQKGDIAEGYSVSREKKESFPLTVTSAQKNPTAFYLCASSMGQMSYTFGSGTRLTVV.

In this sample, this clone turned up once. The V gene is TRBV6-5, the J gene TRBJ1-5; no reliable D call. The CDR3 runs to 14 residues. Trimming shortened V by 8 bases and J by 6 bases, and 17 bases separated the two germline ends. CDR1 and CDR2 from the germline V gene are MNHEY and SVGAGI. CDR3 protein: CASGGEASGQPQHF. CDR3 nucleotide sequence: TGTGCCAGCGGCGGGGAGGCGTCAGGTCAGCCCCAGCATTTT.

V gene TRBV4-1 combines with J gene TRBJ2-7, with a tentative D call TRBD1 (5 bases). Trimming took off 3 bases at V and 0 bases at J, with 6 bases between the two ends. This CDR3 is built from 13 residues. In germline, CDR1 is MGHRA, CDR2 YSYEKL. CDR3 residues: CASSHQGSYEQYF. The CDR3, as DNA: TGCGCCAGCAGCCACCAGGGCTCCTACGAGCAGTACTTC.

V gene TRBV10-1 combines with J gene TRBJ2-7; no definite D call. The CDR3 runs 12 residues. V lost 8 bases and J lost 4, with 12 bases in between. Germline CDR1 and CDR2: WNHNN and SYGVQD (reference sequence). The CDR3: CASSNSRYEQYF. CDR3 DNA sequence: TGCGCCAGCTCTAACAGTCGGTACGAGCAGTACTTC.

This clone appeared a single time. This chain uses TRBV5-1 with TRBJ1-1; 8 bases agree with TRBD1. J gave up 10 bases and V 0 bases, and 14 bases lay outside the gene matches. CDR1 and CDR2 from the germline V gene are SGHRS and YFSETQ. This CDR3 region has 16 residues. The DNA of the CDR3 is TGCGCCAGCAGCTTGGGACAGGGGTGGAGTGAAGGTGGAGCTTTCTTT. Its translation is CASSLGQGWSEGGAFF.

In this sample, this clone turned up a few times. The chain joins TRBV24-1 to TRBJ1-1, with a tentative D call TRBD1 (5 bases). The CDR3 runs to 15 residues. Germline V gene lookup returns CDR1 KGHDR and CDR2 SFDVKD. V lost 9 bases to trimming and J lost 0 bases, with 16 bases between them. CDR3 sequence (DNA): TGTGCCACCCGGGGGGGAGACAGACTGAACACTGAAGCTTTCTTT. Amino acid sequence: CATRGGDRLNTEAFF.

This clone turned up a few times. This chain joins TRBV5-1 and TRBJ1-2; 10 bases align to TRBD1. Germline assignment: CDR1 SGHRS and CDR2 YFSETQ. This CDR3 is 16 amino acids long. V lost 3 bases and J lost 4; bases outside the gene matches: 9. CDR3 protein: CASSYGQGGEIYGYTF. CDR3 nucleotide sequence: TGCGCCAGCAGCTATGGACAGGGGGGAGAAATCTATGGCTACACCTTC.

Points on this clone: Just one base apart from a much larger clone, this may be a read error. The gene calls are TRBV11-3 and TRBJ2-3, with 10 positions matching TRBD1. This CDR3 has 14 amino acids. V lost 6 bases, J lost 1 base, and 1 base stayed unmatched. Germline V lookup: CDR1 SGHNT, CDR2 YENEEA. The CDR3 reads CASRGTGGTDTQYF. The CDR3 DNA reads TGTGCCAGCAGAGGGACAGGGGGCACAGATACGCAGTATTTT.

J is TRBJ2-2 and V is TRBV7-6; D is unresolved. V dropped 7 bases and J dropped 1 base, with 4 bases sitting between them. The CDR3 runs to 12 residues. Germline V CDR1 and CDR2: SGHVS, FNYEAQ. The CDR3 spells CASTQNTGELFF. CDR3 nucleotide sequence: TGTGCCAGCACCCAGAACACCGGGGAGCTGTTTTTT.

This clone was observed a few times. This chain joins TRBV11-2 and TRBJ2-7; 9 positions agree with TRBD2. This CDR3 spans 15 amino acids. Looked up from germline, CDR1 is SGHAT and CDR2 is FQNNGV. V dropped 3 bases and J dropped 1; count of bases not matched to a gene: 4. This chain's CDR3 is CASSFQREVSYEQYF. In DNA form, the CDR3 reads TGTGCCAGCAGCTTCCAGCGGGAGGTTTCCTACGAGCAGTACTTC.

The chain joins TRBV5-4 to TRBJ2-7; tentatively, D is TRBD1 (5 bases). The CDR3 spans 15 residues. V was pared by 1 base and J by 0 bases, with 11 bases between. Germline CDR1 is SGHNT and CDR2 is YYREEE (reference sequence). CDR3 nucleotide sequence: TGTGCCAGCAGCTTGCCCTCAGGGAACTCCTACGAGCAGTACTTC. It is translated as CASSLPSGNSYEQYF. Filled out from reference TRBV5-4 and TRBJ2-7, the complete variable domain reads ETGVTQSPTHLIKTRGQQVTLRCSSQSGHNTVSWYQQALGQGPQFIFQYYREEENGRGNFPPRFSGLQFPNYSSELNVNALELDDSALYLCASSLPSGNSYEQYFGPGTRLTVT.

The J gene is TRBJ2-1, the V gene TRBV5-1; 9 bases match TRBD1. This CDR3 has 15 residues. The V segment lost 4 bases and the J segment 7 bases; nucleotides outside the gene matches: 9. In germline, CDR1 is SGHRS, CDR2 YFSETQ. CDR3 nucleotide sequence: TGCGCCAGCAGCCCCGGACAGGGGCTGGGGAATGAGCAGTTCTTC. This codes for CASSPGQGLGNEQFF.

The chain is built from TRBV7-6 and TRBJ1-5; D possibly corresponds to TRBD1 (6 bases). The CDR3 sequence is 17 residues long. V lost 1 base and J lost 0, with 13 bases in between. CDR1 and CDR2 (germline): SGHVS, FNYEAQ. The CDR3 is CASSLEGTSDSNQPQHF. The CDR3 DNA is TGTGCCAGCAGCTTAGAAGGGACATCCGATAGCAATCAGCCCCAGCATTTT.